These T cell receptor beta chains were read from a single sample in a study of cytomegalovirus exposure and HLA in healthy donors. Some clones are missing from TCRdb's copy, which holds only in-frame ones; the method was immunoSEQ multiplex PCR. The sample carries some 140,000 clones, 65% to 80% recorded once. Sample: PBMCs. Source of these receptors: a woman aged 40 to 50 in good health and CMV-seronegative. CDR3s include the opening cysteine and the closing phenylalanine or tryptophan. The D gene is left open where the match is weak. Some rows have no size entry. The others give once, few or many, or a class for an expanded clone.

>.|TRBV2|.|TRBJ2-7
TGTGCCAGCAGCTCCACAGGGAACTACGAGCAGTACTTC
CASSSTGNYEQYF
>TRBD1|TRBV6-5|.|TRBJ1-1
TGTGCCAGCAGCCCCCAGGGGGCCACTGAAGCTTTCTTT
CASSPQGATEAFF
>TRBD2|TRBV6-6|.|TRBJ2-1
TGTGCCAGCAGGGGAGGACTAGCGGGGTACTACAATGAGCAGTTCTTC
CASRGGLAGYYNEQFF
>TRBD2|TRBV5-4|.|TRBJ2-1
TGTGCCAGCAGCCTGACTAGCGGGAGGTTTGCAAATGAGCAGTTCTTC
CASSLTSGRFANEQFF
>.|TRBV7-9|.|TRBJ1-1
TGTGCCAGCAGCTTATCAGGGGAAACTGAAGCTTTCTTT
CASSLSGETEAFF
>.|TRBV6-6|few|TRBJ1-3
TGTGCCAGTATGGACAGCAGGTCTGGAAACACCATATATTTT
CASMDSRSGNTIYF
>.|TRBV5-8|.|TRBJ2-5
TGTGCCAGCAGCAGAGGAGTGGGTGGCGTCCAAGAGACCCAGTACTTC
CASSRGVGGVQETQYF
>.|TRBV10-1|once|TRBJ2-5
TGCGCCAGCAGTGAGAGAGGCGGGATAGACGAGACCCAGTACTTC
CASSERGGIDETQYF
>.|TRBV29-1|few|TRBJ2-2
TGCAGCGTTAGGACAGCGAACACCGGGGAGCTGTTTTTT
CSVRTANTGELFF
>TRBD2|TRBV19|.|TRBJ2-3
TGTGCCAGTACCCCAGGCCTAGCGGGAGTGGGAGATACGCAGTATTTT
CASTPGLAGVGDTQYF
>.|TRBV6-6|few|TRBJ2-2
TGTGCCAGCGAGGGGCAGGGGGGAACCGGGGAGCTGTTTTTT
CASEGQGGTGELFF
>.|TRBV5-4|.|TRBJ2-7
TGTGCCAGCAGCCCCCTCGGGCAGGGTGTACGGGAGTACTTC
CASSPLGQGVREYF
>TRBD1|TRBV5-6|.|TRBJ1-1
TGTGCCAGCTCCGGGACAGGGCTTTTGCGTGCTTTCTTT
CASSGTGLLRAFF
>TRBD2|TRBV5-1|.|TRBJ2-1
TGCGCCAGCAGCGTCCTCGGAGGGCGGGAGGGCCCCTACAATGAGCAGTTCTTC
CASSVLGGREGPYNEQFF
>.|TRBV6-1|few|TRBJ2-1
TGTGCCAGCAGTGGCAGCGACTCCTACAATGAGCAGTTCTTC
CASSGSDSYNEQFF
>TRBD2|TRBV29-1|.|TRBJ2-3
TGCAGCGTTGTGGCGGGGGGGCCCATGGGTGATAGCACAGATACGCAGTATTTT
CSVVAGGPMGDSTDTQYF
>.|TRBV10-2|.|TRBJ2-2
TGCGCCAGCAGTATGACAGTTACCGGGGAGCTGTTTTTT
CASSMTVTGELFF